The rows below give T cell receptor beta chains drawn from one sample of a study of a mutant IDH1 vaccine in newly diagnosed glioma. For these TCRs, the target antigens are not known. Clones were read by immunoSEQ multiplex PCR, and TCRdb kept only the in-frame ones, dropping some. This table has around 130,000 clones, around three quarters appearing once. The sample here was PBMCs, taken from a glioma patient whose treatment included an IDH1 peptide vaccine. The receptors shown here come from a man aged 40-49 years with glioma. The CDR3 runs from the conserved cysteine through the conserved F or W. Fields, in order: CDR3 DNA, CDR3 protein, J gene, V gene, clone size, CDR3 length, D gene. D genes are given only for firm matches. Some rows mark clone size as missing; the rest say once, few, many or name a class of expanded clone.

cdr3_nt: TGTGCCAGCAGCGTAGCTGCGTCGGGGGAACGGGCTTTCTTT; cdr3_aa: CASSVAASGERAFF; j_call: TRBJ1-1; v_call: TRBV9; clone_size: NA; cdr3_length: 14; d_call: NA
cdr3_nt: TGTGCCAGCAGTTACTCGGACACCAACACTGAAGCTTTCTTT; cdr3_aa: CASSYSDTNTEAFF; j_call: TRBJ1-1; v_call: TRBV6-6; clone_size: NA; cdr3_length: 14; d_call: NA
cdr3_nt: TGTGCCAGCAGCGTAGAGCTGGAGGGACTCAGTTCTAGCACAGATACGCAGTATTTT; cdr3_aa: CASSVELEGLSSSTDTQYF; j_call: TRBJ2-3; v_call: TRBV9; clone_size: NA; cdr3_length: 19; d_call: NA
cdr3_nt: TGCAGCGTTGAAGCCCCGGGACTTGCCTACGAGCAGTACTTC; cdr3_aa: CSVEAPGLAYEQYF; j_call: TRBJ2-7; v_call: TRBV29-1; clone_size: NA; cdr3_length: 14; d_call: NA
cdr3_nt: TGTGCCAGCAGACCCCGGGACGTCAACTATAATTCACCCCTCCACTTT; cdr3_aa: CASRPRDVNYNSPLHF; j_call: TRBJ1-6; v_call: TRBV6-6; clone_size: NA; cdr3_length: 16; d_call: NA
cdr3_nt: TGTGCCAGCAGCTTAGAGGGAGAAAAACTGTTTTTT; cdr3_aa: CASSLEGEKLFF; j_call: TRBJ1-4; v_call: TRBV7-6; clone_size: NA; cdr3_length: 12; d_call: NA
cdr3_nt: TGTGCCATCAGTGTTGGGGGGCCAGGGCAGTTCTTC; cdr3_aa: CAISVGGPGQFF; j_call: TRBJ2-1; v_call: TRBV10-3; clone_size: NA; cdr3_length: 12; d_call: NA
cdr3_nt: TGTGCCATCAGTGAGGGCCCGAACACTGAAGCTTTCTTT; cdr3_aa: CAISEGPNTEAFF; j_call: TRBJ1-1; v_call: TRBV10-3; clone_size: once; cdr3_length: 13; d_call: NA
cdr3_nt: TGTGCCAGCAGACCGGGACAAATGAACACCGGGGAGCTGTTTTTT; cdr3_aa: CASRPGQMNTGELFF; j_call: TRBJ2-2; v_call: TRBV27; clone_size: NA; cdr3_length: 15; d_call: NA
cdr3_nt: TGTGCCAGCAGCTTTTCGGGACAGAACTACGAGCAGTACTTC; cdr3_aa: CASSFSGQNYEQYF; j_call: TRBJ2-7; v_call: TRBV7-9; clone_size: NA; cdr3_length: 14; d_call: TRBD1
cdr3_nt: TGCGCCAGCAGTGGTTTAGCGGACAGGGGCGGTAAGAGGGATTCACCCCTCCACTTT; cdr3_aa: CASSGLADRGGKRDSPLHF; j_call: TRBJ1-6; v_call: TRBV10-2; clone_size: NA; cdr3_length: 19; d_call: TRBD1
cdr3_nt: TGTGCCAGCAGTGGGACTAGCGGGACACAAGAGACCCAGTACTTC; cdr3_aa: CASSGTSGTQETQYF; j_call: TRBJ2-5; v_call: TRBV6-5; clone_size: NA; cdr3_length: 15; d_call: TRBD2
cdr3_nt: TGTGCCAGCAGCTCGAGGGGAAGGAACACTGAAGCTTTCTTT; cdr3_aa: CASSSRGRNTEAFF; j_call: TRBJ1-1; v_call: TRBV11-2; clone_size: NA; cdr3_length: 14; d_call: NA
cdr3_nt: TGTGCCAGCGGACAGGGAAGAGAGACCCAGTACTTC; cdr3_aa: CASGQGRETQYF; j_call: TRBJ2-5; v_call: TRBV27; clone_size: NA; cdr3_length: 12; d_call: TRBD1
cdr3_nt: TGTGCCAGCAGTCTTCTCGGACAGACGAACACTGAAGCTTTCTTT; cdr3_aa: CASSLLGQTNTEAFF; j_call: TRBJ1-1; v_call: TRBV5-6; clone_size: NA; cdr3_length: 15; d_call: NA
cdr3_nt: TGTGCCAGCAGCTCTCCCGGACAGGGATTCTACGAGCAGTACTTC; cdr3_aa: CASSSPGQGFYEQYF; j_call: TRBJ2-7; v_call: TRBV7-8; clone_size: NA; cdr3_length: 15; d_call: TRBD1
cdr3_nt: TGTGCCAGCAGCCACGGACAGCCGGGCTATAATTCACCCCTCCACTTT; cdr3_aa: CASSHGQPGYNSPLHF; j_call: TRBJ1-6; v_call: TRBV27; clone_size: NA; cdr3_length: 16; d_call: NA
cdr3_nt: TGTGCCAGCAGAGCGGGCGGGAGAGGCTACGAGCAGTACTTC; cdr3_aa: CASRAGGRGYEQYF; j_call: TRBJ2-7; v_call: TRBV28; clone_size: NA; cdr3_length: 14; d_call: TRBD2
cdr3_nt: TGTGCCAGCAGCCCGGAACCCGGGACTAGCGGGAGTGGGGAGCAGTACTTC; cdr3_aa: CASSPEPGTSGSGEQYF; j_call: TRBJ2-7; v_call: TRBV5-4; clone_size: NA; cdr3_length: 17; d_call: TRBD2
cdr3_nt: TGTGCCAGCAGTTTGGGGAGCAAGGGGCAGTTCTTC; cdr3_aa: CASSLGSKGQFF; j_call: TRBJ2-1; v_call: TRBV28; clone_size: NA; cdr3_length: 12; d_call: NA
cdr3_nt: TGTGCCAGCTCACGACCGGGACAGGCCCCCTACGAGCAGTACTTC; cdr3_aa: CASSRPGQAPYEQYF; j_call: TRBJ2-7; v_call: TRBV18; clone_size: NA; cdr3_length: 15; d_call: TRBD1
cdr3_nt: TGTGCCAGCAGCCCGAGGGGGAACTACAATGAGCAGTTCTTC; cdr3_aa: CASSPRGNYNEQFF; j_call: TRBJ2-1; v_call: TRBV11-1; clone_size: NA; cdr3_length: 14; d_call: NA
cdr3_nt: TGTGCCATCAGAGACAGCTTGAACACTGAAGCTTTCTTT; cdr3_aa: CAIRDSLNTEAFF; j_call: TRBJ1-1; v_call: TRBV10-3; clone_size: NA; cdr3_length: 13; d_call: NA
cdr3_nt: TGCGCCAGCAGCCCCAGAGTGGGGGCTCGGATGAACTATGGCTACACCTTC; cdr3_aa: CASSPRVGARMNYGYTF; j_call: TRBJ1-2; v_call: TRBV4-1; clone_size: NA; cdr3_length: 17; d_call: NA
cdr3_nt: TGTGCCACCAGCAGAGTAGGGGAGAGCAATCAGCCCCAGCATTTT; cdr3_aa: CATSRVGESNQPQHF; j_call: TRBJ1-5; v_call: TRBV15; clone_size: few; cdr3_length: 15; d_call: NA
cdr3_nt: TGTGCCAGTAGTAATTCTTATAGCAATCAGCCCCAGCATTTT; cdr3_aa: CASSNSYSNQPQHF; j_call: TRBJ1-5; v_call: TRBV19; clone_size: NA; cdr3_length: 14; d_call: NA
cdr3_nt: TGCACCAGCAGCCAAGAAAGAGCGGGGGGGCCGCGGTCCTACAATGAGCAGTTCTTC; cdr3_aa: CTSSQERAGGPRSYNEQFF; j_call: TRBJ2-1; v_call: TRBV1; clone_size: NA; cdr3_length: 19; d_call: NA
cdr3_nt: TGTGCCAGCAGCCGGAGGGGAGGCAAGTCCGACTATGGCTACACCTTC; cdr3_aa: CASSRRGGKSDYGYTF; j_call: TRBJ1-2; v_call: TRBV7-2; clone_size: NA; cdr3_length: 16; d_call: NA
cdr3_nt: TGTGCCAGTCTCGGGAGAGCCTACGAGCAGTACTTC; cdr3_aa: CASLGRAYEQYF; j_call: TRBJ2-7; v_call: TRBV28; clone_size: NA; cdr3_length: 12; d_call: NA
cdr3_nt: TGTGCCAGCAGTGACTCCGGGACAGTCAGCACAGATACGCAGTATTTT; cdr3_aa: CASSDSGTVSTDTQYF; j_call: TRBJ2-3; v_call: TRBV6-4; clone_size: NA; cdr3_length: 16; d_call: TRBD1
cdr3_nt: TGTGCCAGCAGTTACGGGACAGGGAGTGGCTACACCTTC; cdr3_aa: CASSYGTGSGYTF; j_call: TRBJ1-2; v_call: TRBV6-5; clone_size: NA; cdr3_length: 13; d_call: TRBD1
cdr3_nt: TGTGCCTGGAGGGAACACGGGTACGAGCAGTACTTC; cdr3_aa: CAWREHGYEQYF; j_call: TRBJ2-7; v_call: TRBV30; clone_size: NA; cdr3_length: 12; d_call: NA
cdr3_nt: TGTGCCAGCAGTCAAGACGGGAAGATCTCAGATACGCAGTATTTT; cdr3_aa: CASSQDGKISDTQYF; j_call: TRBJ2-3; v_call: TRBV7-2; clone_size: NA; cdr3_length: 15; d_call: NA
cdr3_nt: TGTGCCAGCAGCGTGACAGCTTACGAGCAGTACTTC; cdr3_aa: CASSVTAYEQYF; j_call: TRBJ2-7; v_call: TRBV28; clone_size: NA; cdr3_length: 12; d_call: NA
cdr3_nt: TGTGCCAGCAGCTTAGCCCCCGACGCTGAAGCTTTCTTT; cdr3_aa: CASSLAPDAEAFF; j_call: TRBJ1-1; v_call: TRBV7-2; clone_size: NA; cdr3_length: 13; d_call: NA
cdr3_nt: TGCAGCGTTGATACTCAGGGAGGCAACACTGAAGCTTTCTTT; cdr3_aa: CSVDTQGGNTEAFF; j_call: TRBJ1-1; v_call: TRBV29-1; clone_size: NA; cdr3_length: 14; d_call: NA
cdr3_nt: TGTGCCAGCATCAGACCTAAGTTTAAGGGTGGCAGGGATCCCTCTGCAACTAATGAAAAACTGTTTTTT; cdr3_aa: CASIRPKFKGGRDPSATNEKLFF; j_call: TRBJ1-4; v_call: TRBV27; clone_size: NA; cdr3_length: 23; d_call: NA
cdr3_nt: TGTGCCAGCAGCTCCATGACTAGCGGGAAGGGGGGGCAGTTCTTC; cdr3_aa: CASSSMTSGKGGQFF; j_call: TRBJ2-1; v_call: TRBV7-8; clone_size: NA; cdr3_length: 15; d_call: TRBD2
cdr3_nt: TGCGCCAGCAGTCCAGGACAGATACGCACAGATACGCAGTATTTT; cdr3_aa: CASSPGQIRTDTQYF; j_call: TRBJ2-3; v_call: TRBV10-1; clone_size: NA; cdr3_length: 15; d_call: NA
cdr3_nt: TGCGCCAGCAGTGACCAGGGCCGATATGGCTACACCTTC; cdr3_aa: CASSDQGRYGYTF; j_call: TRBJ1-2; v_call: TRBV10-1; clone_size: NA; cdr3_length: 13; d_call: NA
cdr3_nt: TGTGCCAGCAGCTACGACCCACACCACGAGCAGTACTTC; cdr3_aa: CASSYDPHHEQYF; j_call: TRBJ2-7; v_call: TRBV7-2; clone_size: NA; cdr3_length: 13; d_call: NA
cdr3_nt: TGTGCCAGTACTCCGGACCCCTTGAGAGAAAAACTGTTTTTT; cdr3_aa: CASTPDPLREKLFF; j_call: TRBJ1-4; v_call: TRBV19; clone_size: NA; cdr3_length: 14; d_call: NA
cdr3_nt: TGCAGTGCCTCCTACAATGAGCAGTTCTTC; cdr3_aa: CSASYNEQFF; j_call: TRBJ2-1; v_call: TRBV20-1; clone_size: NA; cdr3_length: 10; d_call: NA
cdr3_nt: TGTGCCAGCACCCCTGGGGACAGGCACGAGCAGTACTTC; cdr3_aa: CASTPGDRHEQYF; j_call: TRBJ2-7; v_call: TRBV28; clone_size: NA; cdr3_length: 13; d_call: TRBD1
cdr3_nt: TGTGCCAGCAGTTTCTCCACCGGGGAGCTGTTTTTT; cdr3_aa: CASSFSTGELFF; j_call: TRBJ2-2; v_call: TRBV28; clone_size: NA; cdr3_length: 12; d_call: NA
cdr3_nt: TGTGCCAGCAGCCGCCTATCCTACGAGCAGTACTTC; cdr3_aa: CASSRLSYEQYF; j_call: TRBJ2-7; v_call: TRBV14; clone_size: NA; cdr3_length: 12; d_call: NA
cdr3_nt: TGTGCCAGCAGTTACTCCGGGGGTCCGGTTAATGAAGCTTTCTTT; cdr3_aa: CASSYSGGPVNEAFF; j_call: TRBJ1-1; v_call: TRBV6-6; clone_size: NA; cdr3_length: 15; d_call: NA